Below, one T cell receptor (beta chain) is given with its context. The antigen is undetermined. The CDR3 extends over 16 amino acids. The trim removed 4 bases at V and 2 bases at J, leaving 13 bases unmatched. Germline loops: CDR1 GTSNPN, CDR2 SVGIG (reference sequence). Amplification of TCR alpha and beta CDR3 regions from RNA used iRepertoire nested multiplex PCR. TCRdb independently ran MiXCR on the multiplex PCR reads; one entry per CDR3 protein. Among a few thousand distinct CDR3 sequences listed, 33% were seen once. The data belong to a study of glioma-infiltrating T cells. Study observations and caveats: Gliomas, especially low-grade, showed above-expected tissue-blood divergence; non-neoplastic patients showed below.

The sequence derives from a human donor with low-grade glioma or glioblastoma, undergoing nonglioma brain surgery, or in good health (not recorded which). The V call is TRBV30, the J call TRBJ1-1, with 7 bases matching TRBD1. Sequencing used glioma tissue, nonneoplastic brain tissue, or PBMCs (not recorded which). CDR3 coding DNA: TGTGCCTGGAAACTCAGAGGGGGCGCATTCAACACTGAAGCTTTCTTT. Translated: CAWKLRGGAFNTEAFF.